Reported below is one TCR delta chain. This clone turned up a few times. Its antigen remains unidentified. A far bigger clonotype differs at one base, so this is likely a read error. Libraries were constructed by RT-PCR. The run used an Illumina MiSeq. After TCRdb called clones again from the public reads with CATT, rows with identical DNA were merged. Here the sample has 750 to 950 delta-chain clones; approximately 19% occur a single time. Jointly, the top ten make up around 25% of the sample. The data are from a study of gamma-delta T cells after stem cell transplantation (dated by TCRdb to about 2016). CDR1 GEAIGNYY and CDR2 EKD are derived from the germline V gene. The CDR3 measures 15 amino acids from cysteine to phenylalanine. Only CDR3 DNA remains: 45 bases, in frame from the first base. From V the trimming removes 1 base and from J it removes 10 bases, while the gene matches leave 11 bases of the junction unaccounted for.

Material: gamma-delta T cells. The rearranged segments are TRDV2 and TRDJ1, and 10 bases in between align with TRDD3. This sequence originates from a human donor. It is not recorded whose cells these are; they may come from a transplant donor. The DNA is TGTGCCTGTGACACGGTGGGACTGGGGGATGTTGGACTCATCTTT. The resulting protein is CACDTVGLGDVGLIF.